A single sample is the source of the 8 T cell receptor beta chains below, sequenced in a study of CD8 T cells in ankylosing spondylitis. General study results and limits: What appeared characteristic of ankylosing spondylitis blood was a TCR beta motif of 7 or 8 highly homologous variants.

No antigen is known for these receptors. One entry per CDR3 protein results from TCRdb running MiXCR on the 5' RACE reads. The sample yields fewer than 550,000 distinct CDR3 sequences, 5.3% seen once. The sequenced sample consisted of blood, either unsorted or a sorted T cell fraction (not recorded which). All receptors come from a male donor with ankylosing spondylitis.

This clonotype has ten or more counts. V and J are TRBV10-3 and TRBJ2-5; D gene uncertain. Germline V CDR1 and CDR2: ENHRY, SYGVKD. The CDR3 sequence is 15 residues long. The V end lost 6 bases, the J end lost 4 bases, and 18 bases lay between the germline ends. This CDR3 is CAISATENWGETQYF. The CDR3 region has the DNA TGTGCCATCAGCGCTACAGAAAACTGGGGAGAGACCCAGTACTTC.

This clonotype was detected ten times or more. V is TRBV28 and J is TRBJ1-5, with D unresolved. Trimming removed 5 bases from V and 3 bases from J, with 11 bases in between. Germline V lookup: CDR1 MDHEN, CDR2 SYDVKM. The CDR3 has 14 amino acids. Here the CDR3 reads CASSPDGLNQPQHF. The DNA for the CDR3 is TGTGCCAGCAGTCCCGACGGACTCAATCAGCCCCAGCATTTT.

This clonotype was counted ten times or more. V gene TRBV6-4 combines with J gene TRBJ2-1; possibly TRBD1 for D (6 bases). The CDR3 is made up of 14 amino acids. V gave up 8 bases and J gave up 6 bases, with 17 bases separating them. Germline assignment: CDR1 MRHNA and CDR2 SNTAGT. The DNA for the CDR3 is TGTGCCAGCTCTGGGACACCCAAGGGCAATGAGCAGTTCTTC. Translating it yields CASSGTPKGNEQFF.

This clonotype came up many times. The rearrangement joins TRBV20-1 to TRBJ2-2; D uncertain. The V end was cut by 6 bases, the J end by 1 base, with 9 bases between. Germline values: CDR1 DFQATT, CDR2 SNEGSKA (reference sequence). This CDR3 contains 13 residues. The CDR3 DNA reads as TGCAGTGCCACGACCGTGAACACCGGGGAGCTGTTTTTT. Translation gives CSATTVNTGELFF.

This clonotype was counted at least ten times. The chain is built from TRBV9 and TRBJ1-3; TRBD1 aligns across 7 bases. V lost 4 bases and J lost 2; bases outside the gene matches: 3. Per the germline V gene, CDR1 is SGDLS and CDR2 is YYNGEE. The CDR3 has 14 amino acids. The CDR3: CASSPTGTGNTIYF. The DNA for the CDR3 is TGTGCCAGCAGCCCGACAGGGACTGGAAACACCATATATTTT.

In its sample, this clonotype was seen many times. The chain recombines TRBV7-2 with TRBJ1-3, with a possible D match to TRBD1 (5 bases). Trimming removed 5 bases from V and 4 bases from J, with 15 bases in between. Germline V lookup: CDR1 SGHTA, CDR2 FQGNSA. The CDR3 has 15 residues. The CDR3 sequence: CASSLGTTKGNTIYF. DNA for the CDR3: TGTGCCAGCAGCCTTGGGACGACGAAAGGAAACACCATATATTTT. Filled out from reference TRBV7-2 and TRBJ1-3, the complete variable domain reads GAGVSQSPSNKVTEKGKDVELRCDPISGHTALYWYRQSLGQGLEFLIYFQGNSAPDKSGLPSDRFSAERTGGSVSTLTIQRTQQEDSAVYLCASSLGTTKGNTIYFGEGSWLTVV.

This clonotype was found many times. CDR3 residues: CASSPVSKGQPQHF. For the CDR3, the DNA is TGTGCCAGCAGTCCCGTTAGTAAAGGCCAGCCCCAGCATTTT. The rearrangement joins TRBV12-3 or TRBV12-4 to TRBJ1-5; D not certain. Trimming stripped 5 bases from V and 7 bases from J, with 15 bases between. The CDR3 is made up of 14 amino acids.

This clonotype occurred many times. The genes are TRBV7-9 and TRBJ2-1, with a weak D call TRBD2 (5 bases). V lost 0 bases to trimming and J lost 6 bases, with 9 bases between them. CDR1 SEHNR and CDR2 FQNEAQ come from the germline V gene (reference sequence). There are 14 residues in the CDR3. Written as DNA, the CDR3 is TGTGCCAGCAGCTTAGCACTCGGAGGCAATGAGCAGTTCTTC. Its protein is CASSLALGGNEQFF.